The next 3 T cell receptor beta chains were all read from a single sample in a study of response to subunit inactivated influenza vaccine. In TCRdb, the RT-PCR reads were re-called with MiXCR into one record per CDR3 protein. The sample has roughly 780,000 distinct CDR3 sequences, approximately 17% seen once. The starting material was PBMCs from blood, obtained about 5 days after vaccination. The receptors were sampled from a man aged 50-59 years who received an inactivated influenza vaccine.

V is TRBV9 and J is TRBJ2-1; 15 nucleotides align to TRBD2. This CDR3 spans 20 amino acids. CDR1 is SGDLS, CDR2 YYNGEE, per germline. After removal of 4 bases from V and 2 bases from J, the junction contained 13 bases not matched to a gene. The CDR3 spells CASSYNPGTSGGPTYNEQFF. CDR3 coding DNA: TGTGCCAGCAGCTACAACCCCGGGACTAGCGGGGGGCCTACCTACAATGAGCAGTTCTTC.

This clonotype was observed a few times. The chain links TRBV2 to TRBJ2-1, with D tentatively TRBD1 (5 bases). The V gene lost 6 bases and the J gene lost 6 bases, with 9 bases spanning the gap. The CDR3 is 12 residues long. In germline, CDR1 is SNHLY, CDR2 FYNNEI. DNA of the CDR3: TGTGCCAGCAGCAGGGTGGGCAATGAGCAGTTCTTC. It specifies CASSRVGNEQFF.

A few counts support this clonotype. This chain joins TRBV7-8 and TRBJ2-1; D gene uncertain. The CDR3 covers 15 residues. CDR1 is SGHVS, CDR2 FQNEAQ, per germline. The germline V and J ends were trimmed by 4 bases and 5 bases, with 15 bases remaining between them. The CDR3 sequence: CASSSTVVRDNEQFF. CDR3 sequence (DNA): TGTGCCAGCAGCTCAACAGTCGTTAGGGACAATGAGCAGTTCTTC.